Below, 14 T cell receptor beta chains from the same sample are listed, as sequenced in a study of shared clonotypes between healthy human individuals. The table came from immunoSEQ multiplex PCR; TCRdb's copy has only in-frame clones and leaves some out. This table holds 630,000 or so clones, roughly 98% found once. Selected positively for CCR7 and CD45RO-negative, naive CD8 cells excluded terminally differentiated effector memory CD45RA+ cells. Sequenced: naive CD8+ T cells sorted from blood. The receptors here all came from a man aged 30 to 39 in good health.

CDR3 nucleotides: TGTGCCAGCAGCCCGACTAGCGGTTACAATGAGCAGTTCTTC. It yields the protein CASSPTSGYNEQFF. V gene TRBV13 combines with J gene TRBJ2-1; TRBD2 aligns across 9 bases. There are 14 residues in the CDR3. With 5 bases clipped from V and 4 bases from J, the junction kept 3 bases outside the gene matches. CDR1 PRHDT and CDR2 FYEKMQ come from the germline V gene (reference sequence).

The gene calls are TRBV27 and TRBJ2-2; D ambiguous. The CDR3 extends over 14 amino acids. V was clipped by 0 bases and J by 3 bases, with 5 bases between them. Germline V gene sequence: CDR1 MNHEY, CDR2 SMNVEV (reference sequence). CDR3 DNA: TGTGCCAGCAGTTTATCGTTCGACACCGGGGAGCTGTTTTTT. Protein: CASSLSFDTGELFF.

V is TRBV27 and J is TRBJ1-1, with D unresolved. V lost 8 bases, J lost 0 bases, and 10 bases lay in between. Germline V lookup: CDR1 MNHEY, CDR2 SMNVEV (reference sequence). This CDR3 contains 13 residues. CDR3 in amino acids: CASANFMNTEAFF. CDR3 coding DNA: TGTGCCAGCGCCAATTTCATGAACACTGAAGCTTTCTTT.

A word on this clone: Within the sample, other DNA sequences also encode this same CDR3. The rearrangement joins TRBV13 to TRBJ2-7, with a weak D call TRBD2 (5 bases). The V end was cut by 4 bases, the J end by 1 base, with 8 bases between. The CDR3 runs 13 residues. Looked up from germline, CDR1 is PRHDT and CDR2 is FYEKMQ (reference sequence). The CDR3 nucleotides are TGTGCCAGCAGCTCGGGCGGGTCCTACGAGCAGTACTTC. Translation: CASSSGGSYEQYF.

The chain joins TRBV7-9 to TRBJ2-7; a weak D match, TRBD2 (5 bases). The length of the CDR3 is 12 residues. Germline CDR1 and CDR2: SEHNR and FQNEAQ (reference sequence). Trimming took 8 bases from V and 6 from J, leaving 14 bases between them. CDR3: CASEGRRGEQYF. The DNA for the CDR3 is TGTGCCAGCGAGGGAAGGCGTGGCGAGCAGTACTTC.

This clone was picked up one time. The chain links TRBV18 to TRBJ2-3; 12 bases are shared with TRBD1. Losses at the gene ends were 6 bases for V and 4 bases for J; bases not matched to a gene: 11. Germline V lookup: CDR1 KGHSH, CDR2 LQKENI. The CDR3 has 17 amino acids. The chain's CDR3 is CASSEMGQGAAADTQYF. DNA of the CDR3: TGTGCCAGCTCCGAGATGGGACAGGGGGCTGCCGCAGATACGCAGTATTTT.

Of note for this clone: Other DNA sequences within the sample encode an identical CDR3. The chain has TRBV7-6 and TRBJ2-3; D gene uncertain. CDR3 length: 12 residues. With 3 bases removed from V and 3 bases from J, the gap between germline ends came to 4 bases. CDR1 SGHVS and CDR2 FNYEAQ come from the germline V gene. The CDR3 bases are TGTGCCAGCAGCTTTTTAACAGATACGCAGTATTTT. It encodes CASSFLTDTQYF.

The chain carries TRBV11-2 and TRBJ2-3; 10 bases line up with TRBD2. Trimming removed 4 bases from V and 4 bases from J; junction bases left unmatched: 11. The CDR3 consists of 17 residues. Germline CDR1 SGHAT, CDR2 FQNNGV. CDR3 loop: CASSSLSRGLAPDTQYF. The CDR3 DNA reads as TGTGCCAGCAGCTCCTTAAGCCGGGGACTAGCGCCAGATACGCAGTATTTT.

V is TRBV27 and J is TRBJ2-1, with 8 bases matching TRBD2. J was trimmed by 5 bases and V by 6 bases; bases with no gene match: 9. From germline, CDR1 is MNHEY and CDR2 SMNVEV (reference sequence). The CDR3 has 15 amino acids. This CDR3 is CASRLLGRGDNEQFF. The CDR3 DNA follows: TGTGCCAGCAGGCTACTCGGGCGGGGGGACAATGAGCAGTTCTTC.

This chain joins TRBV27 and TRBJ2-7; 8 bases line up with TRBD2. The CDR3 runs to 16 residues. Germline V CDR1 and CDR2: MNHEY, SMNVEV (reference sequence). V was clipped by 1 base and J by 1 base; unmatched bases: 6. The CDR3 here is CASSLFRGTSSYEQYF. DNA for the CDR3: TGTGCCAGCAGTTTATTCCGCGGGACTAGTTCCTACGAGCAGTACTTC.

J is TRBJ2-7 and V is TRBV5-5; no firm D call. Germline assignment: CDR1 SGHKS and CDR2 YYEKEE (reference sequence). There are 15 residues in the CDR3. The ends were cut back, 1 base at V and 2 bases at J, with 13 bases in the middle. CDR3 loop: CASSLWGTRAYEQYF. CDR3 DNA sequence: TGTGCCAGCAGCTTGTGGGGAACCCGAGCCTACGAGCAGTACTTC.

CDR3 nucleotide sequence: TGCAGCGTTTCCGGGACAGGGGAAAGGGCCGGGGAGCTGTTTTTT. This sequence encodes CSVSGTGERAGELFF. The chain combines TRBV29-1 with TRBJ2-2, with 10 bases identical to TRBD1. With 5 bases clipped from V and 6 bases from J, the junction kept 9 bases outside the gene matches. This CDR3 has 15 amino acids. Germline CDR1 reads SQVTM; CDR2 reads ANQGSEA.

The CDR3 region is CSAKGLAGGPSTDTQYF. In nucleotides, the CDR3 is TGCAGCGCCAAGGGACTAGCGGGAGGGCCTAGCACAGATACGCAGTATTTT. The V call is TRBV29-1, the J call TRBJ2-3; 16 nucleotides line up with TRBD2. V dropped 7 bases and J dropped 0; count of bases not matched to a gene: 7. The germline V gene encodes CDR1 SQVTM and CDR2 ANQGSEA. The CDR3 has 17 residues.

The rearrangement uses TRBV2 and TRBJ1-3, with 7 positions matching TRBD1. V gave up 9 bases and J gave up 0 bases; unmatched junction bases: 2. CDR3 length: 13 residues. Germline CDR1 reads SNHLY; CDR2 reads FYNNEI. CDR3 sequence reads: CARTGDSGNTIYF. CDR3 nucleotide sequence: TGTGCCAGAACAGGGGACTCTGGAAACACCATATATTTT.